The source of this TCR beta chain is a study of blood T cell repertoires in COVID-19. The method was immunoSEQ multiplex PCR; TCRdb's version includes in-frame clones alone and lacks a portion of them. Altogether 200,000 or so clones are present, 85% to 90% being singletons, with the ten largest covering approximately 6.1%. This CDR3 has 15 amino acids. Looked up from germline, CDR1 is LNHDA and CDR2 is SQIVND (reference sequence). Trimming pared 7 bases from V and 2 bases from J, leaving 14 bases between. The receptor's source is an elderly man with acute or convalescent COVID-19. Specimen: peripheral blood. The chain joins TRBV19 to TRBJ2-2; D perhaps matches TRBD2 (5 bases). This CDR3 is CASTGRTLNTGELFF. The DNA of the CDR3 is TGTGCCAGTACCGGGCGGACTCTTAACACCGGGGAGCTGTTTTTT.